This T cell receptor beta chain derives from a study of T-cell memory formation after mild COVID-19. Background on the study: The two donors had largely donor-specific TCR clusters.

TCRdb reanalysed the 5' RACE reads using MiXCR and keeps one entry per CDR3 protein. The table includes approximately 200,000 distinct CDR3 sequences, about a sixth detected once. In this sample, this clonotype turned up a few times. Its antigen is as yet unknown. J gave up 5 bases and V 7 bases, and 9 bases lay outside the gene matches. The CDR3 is made up of 14 amino acids. Germline V gene data show CDR1 as SQVTM and CDR2 as ANQGSEA. Broader study findings: CD4/CD8 balance held among clones contracting day 15 to 85, and later expanders leaned CD4+. Memory from before infection featured some responding clones, which suggests cross-reactive memory joined.

V and J are TRBV29-1 and TRBJ2-5, with 11 positions matching TRBD1. Sequencing used PBMCs or a T cell subset sorted from them (not recorded which). This clonotype was obtained from an adult woman who had mild COVID-19 (a few samples of this study predate the infection). Cell type and time point are not known. The CDR3, as DNA: TGCAGCGGAGGACAGGGGGCCCCTCCCGAGACCCAGTACTTC. Translating gives CSGGQGAPPETQYF.